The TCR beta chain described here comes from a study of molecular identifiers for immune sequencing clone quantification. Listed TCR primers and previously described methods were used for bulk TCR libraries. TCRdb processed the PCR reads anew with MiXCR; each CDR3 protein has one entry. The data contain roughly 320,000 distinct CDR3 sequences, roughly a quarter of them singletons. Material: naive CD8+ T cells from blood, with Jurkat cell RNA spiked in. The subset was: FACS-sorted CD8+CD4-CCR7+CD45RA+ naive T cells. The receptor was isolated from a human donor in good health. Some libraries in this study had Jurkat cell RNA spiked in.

DNA for the CDR3: TGTGCCAGCAGGTTGGACGGGGATTCACCCCTCCACTTT. It codes for CASRLDGDSPLHF. V gene TRBV7-9 combines with J gene TRBJ1-6; D remains unclear. The CDR3 is 13 amino acids. In germline, CDR1 is SEHNR, CDR2 FQNEAQ (reference sequence). V was clipped by 6 bases and J by 8 bases, with 11 bases between them.